The rows below give T cell receptor beta chains drawn from one sample of a study of blood T cell repertoires in COVID-19. Only in-frame clones appear in the TCRdb table, and some are missing; sequencing was by immunoSEQ multiplex PCR. The table records 150,000 to 200,000 clones, nearly 90% of them present only once. Source material: peripheral blood. These receptors were taken from a man between 18 and 29 years old who had recovered from COVID-19. The CDR3 runs from the conserved cysteine through the conserved F or W. The order of the fields is D gene, V gene, J gene, CDR3 DNA, CDR3 protein. A D gene is named only where the DNA matches it firmly.

TRBD1	TRBV9	TRBJ1-5	TGTGCCAGCAGCGAAGGGACAGGGCTTCATAGCAATCAGCCCCAGCATTTT	CASSEGTGLHSNQPQHF
-	TRBV6-1	TRBJ1-2	TGTGCCAGCAGTGAATTTACAGGGTCCAACGGCTACACCTTC	CASSEFTGSNGYTF
-	TRBV18	TRBJ2-5	TGTGCCAGCTCACCCGGGATTGGGGAGACCCAGTACTTC	CASSPGIGETQYF
-	TRBV28	TRBJ1-5	TGTGCCAGCAGTTTCGGGGGGGGAAGTCAACAGCCCCAGCATTTT	CASSFGGGSQQPQHF
TRBD2	TRBV11-2	TRBJ2-5	TGTGCCAGCAGCCCCCAAGGAAGGGAGGGGGAGACCCAGTACTTC	CASSPQGREGETQYF
-	TRBV19	TRBJ2-2	TGTGCCAGTAGTTCGGGTCTTTCTCAAACCGGGGAGCTGTTTTTT	CASSSGLSQTGELFF
TRBD1	TRBV5-4	TRBJ1-2	TGTGCCAGTTCAACGGACAGGCAAGCTAACTATGGCTACACCTTC	CASSTDRQANYGYTF
-	TRBV10-3	TRBJ2-7	TGTGCCATCAGTGACCCTGTTGCGGGGAGCTACGAGCAGTACTTC	CAISDPVAGSYEQYF
TRBD2	TRBV27	TRBJ2-5	TGTGCCAGCAGTTTATCTGCCGGATCTAGCGGGGAGACCCAGTACTTC	CASSLSAGSSGETQYF
TRBD1	TRBV11-2	TRBJ2-2	TGTGCCAGCAGCCCTTGGGACAGGGTAGTCGGGGAGCTGTTTTTT	CASSPWDRVVGELFF
-	TRBV12-3/TRBV12-4	TRBJ2-2	TGTGCCAGCAGTTTAGCTGCGCCCGGGGAGCTGTTTTTT	CASSLAAPGELFF